Listed below are T cell receptor beta chains from one sample, sequenced in a study of identical twins. TCRdb processed the 5' RACE reads anew with MiXCR; each CDR3 protein has one entry. The repertoire holds roughly 720,000 distinct CDR3 sequences, with approximately 18% as singletons. This sample also belongs to another study, concerning T cells expressing NK-cell markers.

The sample consisted of PBMCs. Receptors originate from a woman aged 18-29 years in good health. CDR3s include the opening cysteine and the closing phenylalanine or tryptophan. The D gene is left open where the match is weak. A row's size may be missing; if present it is once, few, many or a size class.

D,size,V,J,DNA,CDR3
NA,few,TRBV29-1,TRBJ1-5,TGCAGCGTTGTGAGGTCGAGCAATCAGCCCCAGCATTTT,CSVVRSSNQPQHF
TRBD2,few,TRBV20-1,TRBJ2-1,TGCAGTGCCAGCAGGGGGTTGCGACTAGCGGGGGACTACAATGAGCAGTTCTTC,CSASRGLRLAGDYNEQFF
NA,NA,TRBV9,TRBJ2-7,TGTGCCAGCAGCGTAGAAATCGACTCCTACGAGCAGTACTTC,CASSVEIDSYEQYF
NA,few,TRBV12-3/TRBV12-4,TRBJ1-1,TGTGCCAGCAGGAGAGCCTGGACAGACACTTTGAACACTGAAGCTTTCTTT,CASRRAWTDTLNTEAFF
TRBD2,many,TRBV9,TRBJ2-1,TGTGCCAGCAGCGTAGGCGGGGGGGCCAGAGAGCAGTTCTTC,CASSVGGGAREQFF
TRBD2,few,TRBV7-8,TRBJ2-3,TGTGCCAGCACCGGACGGGGACTAGCAGGGTATTCGCAGTATTTT,CASTGRGLAGYSQYF
TRBD1,NA,TRBV7-8,TRBJ2-5,TGTGCCAGCAGCCCCCGACAGGGGACGGGGGAGACCCAGTACTTC,CASSPRQGTGETQYF
NA,once,TRBV11-2,TRBJ2-7,TGTGCCAGCAGCTTAGAGTTAGGGGGGAGTTTCTACGAGCAGTACTTC,CASSLELGGSFYEQYF
NA,few,TRBV3-1,TRBJ2-1,TGTGCCAGCAGCCGGCCGAGGAGCTCCTACAATGAGCAGTTCTTC,CASSRPRSSYNEQFF
TRBD1,few,TRBV5-5,TRBJ2-3,TGTGCCAGCAGCTCCAGGGGGCAGGGGATAGATACGCAGTATTTT,CASSSRGQGIDTQYF
NA,NA,TRBV12-3/TRBV12-4,TRBJ1-5,TGTGCCAGCAGTCTCAATAGTGGGACTAATCAGCCCCAGCATTTT,CASSLNSGTNQPQHF
NA,NA,TRBV7-9,TRBJ1-4,TGTGCCAGCAGCTTAGCTGTGGGAACGGCAACTGAAAAACTGTTTTTT,CASSLAVGTATEKLFF
NA,NA,TRBV3-1,TRBJ2-5,TGTGCCACCTCAGCAGAGATCGAGGGAGAGACCCAGTACTTC,CATSAEIEGETQYF
NA,NA,TRBV12-3/TRBV12-4,TRBJ2-3,TGTGCCAGCAGTTTTCCCCTGGGTACGCAGTATTTT,CASSFPLGTQYF
NA,NA,TRBV10-3,TRBJ2-1,TGTGCCACCTCCACAGGGAACAATGAGCAGTTCTTC,CATSTGNNEQFF
TRBD2,few,TRBV10-3,TRBJ2-3,TGTGCCATCAGTGACGGGCGGGGGGGCCGTACAGATACGCAGTATTTT,CAISDGRGGRTDTQYF
NA,NA,TRBV12-3/TRBV12-4,TRBJ1-2,TGTGCCAGCAGTGGCTTCGGCAGGGCGCATAACTATGGCTACACCTTC,CASSGFGRAHNYGYTF
NA,few,TRBV24-1,TRBJ1-5,TGTGCCACCGGTCCCGGGAATAGCAATCAGCCCCAGCATTTT,CATGPGNSNQPQHF
NA,few,TRBV5-1,TRBJ2-7,TGCGCCAGCAGCCCTCCGGGGCCCGCTTCGGGCGAGCAGTACTTC,CASSPPGPASGEQYF
NA,NA,TRBV7-7,TRBJ1-5,TGTGCCAGCAGCTTTTCCGACAATCAGCCCCAGCATTTT,CASSFSDNQPQHF
NA,NA,TRBV27,TRBJ2-3,TGTGCCAGTTCCCCCCGCTATTTTCCAGATACGCAGTATTTT,CASSPRYFPDTQYF
TRBD1,NA,TRBV12-3/TRBV12-4,TRBJ1-5,TGTGCCAGCAGTTTAAGAGCTTCAACAGGGGGGCAGCCCCAGCATTTT,CASSLRASTGGQPQHF
NA,few,TRBV7-9,TRBJ2-1,TGTGCCAGCAGCCCTCCCGGGGCCATCTACAATGAGCAGTTCTTC,CASSPPGAIYNEQFF
TRBD2,NA,TRBV20-1,TRBJ2-2,TGCAGTGCTAGAGATCTTAGCGGGGGGAGAAACACCGGGGAGCTGTTTTTT,CSARDLSGGRNTGELFF
NA,many,TRBV5-1,TRBJ2-7,TGTGCCAGCAGTTTACAGGGCTCCTACGAGCAGTACTTC,CASSLQGSYEQYF
NA,NA,TRBV20-1,TRBJ2-5,TGCAGTGCTAGAGATCTCTTCTGGAATGGGGAGACCCAGTACTTC,CSARDLFWNGETQYF
NA,NA,TRBV12-3/TRBV12-4,TRBJ2-3,TGTGCCATCGCGGGAACTAGCACAGATACGCAGTATTTT,CAIAGTSTDTQYF
TRBD2,NA,TRBV10-3,TRBJ2-1,TGTGCCATCAGTGAGTCGGGGGGGTACAATGAGCAGTTCTTC,CAISESGGYNEQFF
NA,many,TRBV20-1,TRBJ2-1,TGCAGTGCCTCTGACTTTTTCTTAAACAATGAGCAGTTCTTC,CSASDFFLNNEQFF
NA,NA,TRBV12-3/TRBV12-4,TRBJ2-2,TGTGCCAGCAGTTTCGGGGGCGGCGGGGAGCTGTTTTTT,CASSFGGGGELFF
NA,NA,TRBV7-2,TRBJ1-2,TGTGCCAGCAGCTTAGTCGGTGGGGTGCAGGACCTCACCTTC,CASSLVGGVQDLTF
NA,few,TRBV12-3/TRBV12-4,TRBJ2-7,TGTGCCAGCAGTTTAGTGGGCAGGTTAGCCGTCTACGAGCAGTACTTC,CASSLVGRLAVYEQYF
NA,few,TRBV11-2,TRBJ1-2,TGTGCCAGCAGCTTAGCAGGGAAGCCGGACTATGGCTACACCTTC,CASSLAGKPDYGYTF
NA,many,TRBV12-3/TRBV12-4,TRBJ1-2,TGTGCCAGCAGTTTACAGGCCGGGTCTTACACCTTC,CASSLQAGSYTF
NA,NA,TRBV25-1,TRBJ1-1,TGTGCCAGCAGTGAAAGACAATTCACTGAAGCTTTCTTT,CASSERQFTEAFF
TRBD1,few,TRBV10-3,TRBJ1-1,TGTGCCATCAGCCAGGGGGACAGGAACACTGAAGCTTTCTTT,CAISQGDRNTEAFF
NA,few,TRBV6-5,TRBJ2-7,TGTGCCAGCAGTTACTCGAGGGCTTCGGGGGCATACGAGCAGTACTTC,CASSYSRASGAYEQYF
NA,many,TRBV5-1,TRBJ2-1,TGCGCCAGCAGCTTGGCCCGAAACAATGAGCAGTTCTTC,CASSLARNNEQFF
NA,NA,TRBV12-5,TRBJ2-5,TGTGCTAGTGGTTTGGTATGGACAACCCAAGAGACCCAGTACTTC,CASGLVWTTQETQYF
TRBD1,NA,TRBV6-5,TRBJ1-2,TGTGCCAGCAGTTACCAGACAGGGACCAATGGCTACACCTTC,CASSYQTGTNGYTF
NA,few,TRBV29-1,TRBJ2-3,TGCAGCGTTGACATTTCGGGTCCTGGGACAGATACGCAGTATTTT,CSVDISGPGTDTQYF
NA,NA,TRBV6-5,TRBJ2-3,TGTGCCAGCAGCTACCCGGTTAGCGCTCCGGGAGATACGCAGTATTTT,CASSYPVSAPGDTQYF
NA,few,TRBV12-3/TRBV12-4,TRBJ2-1,TGTGCCAGCAGTTCCCCCCCCGGGCCCCAGAAGGATGAGCAGTTCTTC,CASSSPPGPQKDEQFF
NA,NA,TRBV12-3/TRBV12-4,TRBJ2-1,TGTGCCAGCAGTCCCCCCGTGGGCAGGGAGTTCAACAATGAGCAGTTCTTC,CASSPPVGREFNNEQFF
NA,NA,TRBV27,TRBJ2-6,TGTGCCAGCAGTTGGTTCCCTGGGTCTGGGGCCAACGTCCTGACTTTC,CASSWFPGSGANVLTF
NA,NA,TRBV6-5,TRBJ1-5,TGTGCCAGCAGTTACCCCACAGATTATAGCAATCAGCCCCAGCATTTT,CASSYPTDYSNQPQHF
NA,NA,TRBV29-1,TRBJ2-5,TGCATTTTAAGGGGGGGAAGCGAGACCCAGTACTTC,CILRGGSETQYF
NA,NA,TRBV11-2,TRBJ1-1,TGTGCCAGCAGCATGAGGGGGTGGGGGACTGAAGCTTTCTTT,CASSMRGWGTEAFF
TRBD2,NA,TRBV7-3,TRBJ2-1,TGTGCCAGCAGCCCGTCCCTAGCGGGCTACAATGAGCAGTTCTTC,CASSPSLAGYNEQFF
TRBD1,NA,TRBV19,TRBJ2-5,TGTGCCAGTAGTGAAGGACAGGGATACACCCAGTACTTC,CASSEGQGYTQYF
NA,few,TRBV7-8,TRBJ1-1,TGTGCCAGCAGCTTAATAGGGGCGGCTGAAGCTTTCTTT,CASSLIGAAEAFF
NA,NA,TRBV21-1,TRBJ2-4,TGTGCCAGCCGGCGGAGGGCTGGAAACATTCAGTACTTC,CASRRRAGNIQYF